This T cell receptor beta chain derives from a study of CXCR3-negative and CXCR3-positive naive CD8 T cells. The authors made the TRB cDNA libraries by 5' RACE using UMI labels. Following a re-call of the 5' RACE reads, TCRdb has one entry per CDR3 protein and lacks DNA. Reported are some 39,000 distinct CDR3 sequences; the ten largest clones contain about 2%. The sequence came from a human donor in good health. Some clones in this sample may be carry-over from other donors' samples. Sequenced sample: naive CXCR3- CD8+ T cells from blood. As to subset: CD45RO-CCR7+CD27+CD95- naive CD8+ T cells lacking CXCR3 (TNR3-).

The CDR3 here is CASSQVTSSLKQYF. This rearrangement joins TRBV14 to TRBJ2-7; TCRdb reports TRBD2, a call that lacks DNA to check it against. Germline CDR1 is SGHDN and CDR2 is FVKESK. The CDR3 extends over 14 amino acids.